This T cell receptor (beta chain) was observed in a study of blood T cell repertoires in COVID-19. Overall study: COVID-19 samples collected from the United States, Italy and Spain covered acute and convalescent phases. PBMCs, B-cell-depleted T cells, or T cells were the source of the cDNA or gDNA that made up the material.

Seattle patients were enrolled while actively infected and followed longitudinally. CDR3 size: 16 residues. V lost 5 bases to trimming and J lost 1 base, with 18 bases between them. Germline V gene data show CDR1 as SGHRS and CDR2 as YFSETQ. As handled by the study authors: Nucleated cell counts were estimated from reference gene primer amplification. TCRdb keeps only in-frame clones here, not all; method: immunoSEQ multiplex PCR. That table is the source of V, J and clone size, and D and trimming were worked out from the DNA. The top ten hold approximately 26% of the sample, which has approximately 56,000 clones, roughly four fifths seen once. Only one count was recorded for this clone.

The rearrangement uses TRBV5-1 and TRBJ1-1, with D unclear. The receptor was derived from a woman of 80 years or more with COVID-19, enrolled during active disease. Sequencing input: peripheral blood. DNA of the CDR3: TGCGCCAGCAGTAGGACTAGCGGGAATTCGAACACTGAAGCTTTCTTT. It encodes CASSRTSGNSNTEAFF. Full variable domain (missing parts from reference TRBV5-1 and TRBJ1-1): KAGVTQTPRYLIKTRGQQVTLSCSPISGHRSVSWYQQTPGQGLQFLFEYFSETQRNKGNFPGRFSGRQFSNSRSEMNVSTLELGDSALYLCASSRTSGNSNTEAFFGQGTRLTVV.